This T cell receptor beta chain was recorded in a study of spatial heterogeneity in lung cancer. J was trimmed by 2 bases and V by 6 bases; bases with no gene match: 5. This CDR3 region has 14 residues. Germline assignment: CDR1 ENHRY and CDR2 SYGVKD. General study findings and limits: Counts of expanded intratumoral alpha and beta TCRs tracked tumor mutation counts.

A distinct unique molecular identifier was carried by each TCR cDNA molecule. TCRdb reprocessed the 5' RACE reads via MiXCR and lists one record per CDR3 protein. This table has around 5,800 distinct CDR3 sequences, approximately 7.5% appearing once. This clonotype came up many times. Its antigen remains unknown. Time point given: sample taken at primary tumor resection. A total of some 70 untreated early-stage non-small cell lung cancer patients served as donors. Tumor, nontumor lung or frozen PBMC supplied whole RNA, sequenced without sorting. The chain employs TRBV10-3 and TRBJ2-7; TRBD1 agrees at 9 bases. This material consisted of lung tumor tissue, taken at surgery. The TCR originated in a female donor with early-stage non-small cell lung cancer. The CDR3 nucleotides are TGTGCCATCAGCACCGGGACAGGGCCCTACGAGCAGTACTTC. Protein: CAISTGTGPYEQYF.